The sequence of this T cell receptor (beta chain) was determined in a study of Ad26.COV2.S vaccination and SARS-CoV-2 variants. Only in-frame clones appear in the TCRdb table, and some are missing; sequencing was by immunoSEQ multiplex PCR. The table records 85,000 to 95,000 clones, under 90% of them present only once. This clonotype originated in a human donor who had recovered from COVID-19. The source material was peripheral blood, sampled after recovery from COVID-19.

CDR3 protein: CASSLRTGKETQYF. CDR3 nucleotides: TGTGCCAGCAGCCTTCGGACAGGGAAAGAGACCCAGTACTTC. This chain connects TRBV5-6 to TRBJ2-5, with 8 nucleotides matching TRBD1. Per germline, CDR1 SGHDT and CDR2 YYEEEE. V was clipped by 4 bases and J by 3 bases; unmatched bases: 5. The CDR3 runs 14 residues.